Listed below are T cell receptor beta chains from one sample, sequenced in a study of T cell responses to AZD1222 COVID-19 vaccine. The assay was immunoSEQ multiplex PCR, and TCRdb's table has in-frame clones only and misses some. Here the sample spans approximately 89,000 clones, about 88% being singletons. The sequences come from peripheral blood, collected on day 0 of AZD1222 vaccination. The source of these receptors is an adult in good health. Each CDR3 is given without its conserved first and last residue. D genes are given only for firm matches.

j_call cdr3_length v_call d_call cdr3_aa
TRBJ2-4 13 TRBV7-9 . ASSSPQGYKNIQY
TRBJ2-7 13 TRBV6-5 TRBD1 ASSYSETGPYEQY
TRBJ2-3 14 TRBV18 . ASSPGTGSSTDTQY
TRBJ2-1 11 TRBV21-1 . ASSKAWEDEQF
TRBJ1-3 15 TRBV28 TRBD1 ASSPPGQGSLGNTIY
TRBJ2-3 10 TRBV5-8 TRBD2 ASSLGGLAKY
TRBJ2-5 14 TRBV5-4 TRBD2 ASSLRRGGLQETQY
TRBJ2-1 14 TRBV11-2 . ASRGGQSIADNEQF
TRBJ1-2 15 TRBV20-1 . SASKNHRTTTNYGYT
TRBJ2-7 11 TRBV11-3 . ASSLNQGLEQY
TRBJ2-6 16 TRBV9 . ASSVEGGALSGANVLT
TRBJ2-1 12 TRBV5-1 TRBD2 ASSNGGVYNEQF
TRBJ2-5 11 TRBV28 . ASSLTGTRTQY
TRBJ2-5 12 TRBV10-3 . AISESHIQETQY
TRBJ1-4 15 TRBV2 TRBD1 ASSEAYSGTEYEKLF
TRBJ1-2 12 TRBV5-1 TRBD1 ASSFTGVEYGYT
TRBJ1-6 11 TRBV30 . AWSVLANSPLH
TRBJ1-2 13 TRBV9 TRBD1 ASSALGTDRYGYT
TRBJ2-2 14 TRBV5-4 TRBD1 ASSVGPGQGAGELF
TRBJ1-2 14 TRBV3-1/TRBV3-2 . ASSQVGLKGAEGYT
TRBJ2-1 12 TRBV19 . ASSIWSGNNEQF
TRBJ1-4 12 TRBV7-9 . ASSSLGRDEKLF
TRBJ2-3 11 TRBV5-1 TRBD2 ASSPSGVDTQY
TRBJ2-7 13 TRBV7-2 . ASRHQTGTHYEQY
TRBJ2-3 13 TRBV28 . ASSLTGPGTDTQY
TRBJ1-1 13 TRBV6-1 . ASSESGNVNTEAF
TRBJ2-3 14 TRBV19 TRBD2 ASSIRTSGDIDTQY
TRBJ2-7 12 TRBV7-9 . ASSPGTPSYEQY
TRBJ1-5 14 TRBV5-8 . ASSLLGGGVHQPQH
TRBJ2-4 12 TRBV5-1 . ASSLGVGGNIQY
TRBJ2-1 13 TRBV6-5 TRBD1 ASRVRQGFHNEQF
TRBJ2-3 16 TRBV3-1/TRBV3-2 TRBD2 ASSQLSGVSGEADTQY
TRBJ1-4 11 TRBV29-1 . SVERQGNEKLF
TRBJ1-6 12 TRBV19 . ASSTTAPRSPLH
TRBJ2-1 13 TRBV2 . ASSEEGGSYNEQF
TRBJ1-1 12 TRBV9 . ASSVTDTNTEAF
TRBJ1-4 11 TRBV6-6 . ASSYSRGEKLF
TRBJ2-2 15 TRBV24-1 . ATSDLPLQGNTGELF
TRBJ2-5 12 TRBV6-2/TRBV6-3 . ASSTRPAQETQY
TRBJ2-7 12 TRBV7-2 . ASSLAGQSYEQY
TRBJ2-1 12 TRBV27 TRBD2 ATRTSGFHNEQF
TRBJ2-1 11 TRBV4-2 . ASSTTERDEQF